A selection of T cell receptor beta chains follows, all from one sample in a study of shared clonotypes between healthy human individuals. The repertoire was sequenced with immunoSEQ multiplex PCR; TCRdb's copy has only in-frame clones and lacks some. The sample shows about 980,000 clones, 76% of them seen only once. Sequencing was performed on memory CD4+ T cells sorted from blood. Receptor source: a young man in good health. CDR3s include the opening cysteine and the closing phenylalanine or tryptophan. D genes are given only for firm matches. Clone size is not always given. Where it is, it says once, few, many or a class for expanded clones.

>TRBV14|.|TRBJ2-5|.
TGTGCCAGCAGCCAAGGGAGCCCCTGGGTTAGGGAGACCCAGTACTTC
CASSQGSPWVRETQYF
>TRBV6-5|TRBD2|TRBJ2-6|.
TGTGCCAGCTCCTCGGCGGGGGCTGGGGCCAACGTCCTGACTTTC
CASSSAGAGANVLTF
>TRBV5-1|TRBD2|TRBJ2-3|.
TGCGCCAGCAGCTTCAGCGGGGACCGGGATACGCAGTATTTT
CASSFSGDRDTQYF
>TRBV4-1|.|TRBJ2-2|.
TGCGCCAGCAGCCAAGTGGAAAGGGTTGGGGGGGAGCTGTTTTTT
CASSQVERVGGELFF
>TRBV7-2|TRBD2|TRBJ2-3|.
TGTGCCAGCAGCTGGACTAGCACGCAGTATTTT
CASSWTSTQYF
>TRBV5-1|TRBD1|TRBJ2-1|few
TGCGCCAGCAGCCGACAGGGTATGAATGAGCAGTTCTTC
CASSRQGMNEQFF
>TRBV7-9|.|TRBJ1-1|few
TGTGCCAGCAGCCCCTCAGGCACTTACACTGAAGCTTTCTTT
CASSPSGTYTEAFF
>TRBV11-2|TRBD1|TRBJ2-7|.
TGTGCCAGCAGCTTACGGGGACAGGGAATTGGCGAGCAGTACTTC
CASSLRGQGIGEQYF
>TRBV10-3|.|TRBJ1-3|.
TGTGCCATCAGGGCATACTCTGGAAACACCATATATTTT
CAIRAYSGNTIYF
>TRBV7-9|TRBD2|TRBJ2-5|.
TGTGCCAGCAGCCAGAGACTAGCCCAGGCGGAGACCCAGTACTTC
CASSQRLAQAETQYF
>TRBV7-2|.|TRBJ2-3|few
TGTGCCAGCAGCTTAGGGCAATATACGCAGTATTTT
CASSLGQYTQYF
>TRBV6-1|.|TRBJ1-1|.
TGTGCCAGCTTTATAGGCTGGGTGAACACTGAAGCTTTCTTT
CASFIGWVNTEAFF
>TRBV6-6|TRBD2|TRBJ2-3|.
TGTGCCAGCATCAAGACTAGCGGGTTGGGAACGCAGTATTTT
CASIKTSGLGTQYF
>TRBV7-9|TRBD1|TRBJ1-6|.
TGTGCCAGCAGCTCCGGACAGGGTAATTCACCCCTCCACTTT
CASSSGQGNSPLHF
>TRBV18|.|TRBJ2-5|.
TGTGCCAGCTCACTACAGGCAAATCAAGAGACCCAGTACTTC
CASSLQANQETQYF
>TRBV29-1|.|TRBJ2-5|.
TGCAGCATCTCTCATCCTCAAGGCCACCAAGAGACCCAGTACTTC
CSISHPQGHQETQYF
>TRBV13|.|TRBJ1-3|.
TGTGCCAGCAGCTCTTGGACCACGGCAGGCACCATATATTTT
CASSSWTTAGTIYF
>TRBV5-8|.|TRBJ2-2|.
TGTGCCAGCAGCTTTGGTTGGATTGGGGCCGGGGAGCTGTTTTTT
CASSFGWIGAGELFF
>TRBV28|.|TRBJ1-4|once
TGTGCCAGCAGTTTATGGGGGCAGGAACTGTTTTTT
CASSLWGQELFF
>TRBV7-2|TRBD1|TRBJ2-7|once
TGTGCCAGCAGCTTAGAGACAGGGTCTACCTACGAGCAGTACTTC
CASSLETGSTYEQYF
>TRBV18|.|TRBJ1-5|.
TGTGCCAGCTCACCATACCCCGAGGGGGCCCAGCATTTT
CASSPYPEGAQHF
>TRBV30|.|TRBJ1-6|once
TGTGCCTGGAAGGACCTGAGATCACCCCTCCACTTT
CAWKDLRSPLHF
>TRBV18|TRBD1|TRBJ1-1|.
TGTGCCAGCTCACCACCGGGACAGGGCGCTGAAGCTTTCTTT
CASSPPGQGAEAFF
>TRBV7-2|TRBD1|TRBJ1-1|once
TGTGCCAGCAGCCGGGACAGGTCGGACCACACTGAAGCTTTCTTT
CASSRDRSDHTEAFF
>TRBV2|TRBD1|TRBJ1-2|.
TGTGCCAGCAGTCCAACAGGGGGGTATGGCTACACCTTC
CASSPTGGYGYTF
>TRBV7-2|.|TRBJ2-3|.
TGTGCCAGCAGCTCGGGAGTACTGGCAGATACGCAGTATTTT
CASSSGVLADTQYF
>TRBV30|TRBD2|TRBJ2-3|.
TGTGCCTGGAGGTTACCGATAGCGGGGAGCACAGATACGCAGTATTTT
CAWRLPIAGSTDTQYF
>TRBV7-9|.|TRBJ1-4|.
TGTGCCAGCAGCGGTAGGGGTTCAACTAATGAAAAACTGTTTTTT
CASSGRGSTNEKLFF
>TRBV5-4|TRBD1|TRBJ1-2|.
TGTGCCAGCAGCGCGGACAGGGACAGCTATGGCTACACCTTC
CASSADRDSYGYTF
>TRBV15|.|TRBJ2-7|.
TGTGCCACCAGCAGAGATGAAAGGCCGGACCACGAGCAGTACTTC
CATSRDERPDHEQYF
>TRBV7-2|.|TRBJ2-7|few
TGTGCCAGCAGCTTAGGGTTGCGGAGTAGGGGCTACGAGCAGTACTTC
CASSLGLRSRGYEQYF
>TRBV10-3|TRBD1|TRBJ1-2|.
TGTGCCATCAGTGCTTCGACAGGGAACTATGGCTACACCTTC
CAISASTGNYGYTF
>TRBV18|.|TRBJ2-7|.
TGTGCCAGCTCACCGTTAGGACAGGAGCAGTACTTC
CASSPLGQEQYF
>TRBV10-3|TRBD2|TRBJ2-1|.
TGTGCCATATCAGGGACTAGCGGGGGACCCAGCTCCTACAATGAGCAGTTCTTC
CAISGTSGGPSSYNEQFF
>TRBV5-1|.|TRBJ1-2|.
TGCGCCAGCAGCTTGCCCCCTCCAAACTATGGCTACACCTTC
CASSLPPPNYGYTF
>TRBV11-3|TRBD2|TRBJ2-5|.
TGTGCCAGCAGCTCGAGCGGGGGCCGAGGGGAGACCCAGTACTTC
CASSSSGGRGETQYF
>TRBV2|TRBD2|TRBJ2-4|few
TGTGCCAGCACTTTTGGGACTAGCGGAATAAACATTCAGTACTTC
CASTFGTSGINIQYF
>TRBV16|TRBD1|TRBJ1-2|few
TGTGCCAGCAGCCAGAGCAGGGGGCAGGTGAGAGGCTACACCTTC
CASSQSRGQVRGYTF
>TRBV5-1|TRBD2|TRBJ2-3|.
TGCGCCAGCAGCGCTAGCGGGGGGAGCACAGATACGCAGTATTTT
CASSASGGSTDTQYF
>TRBV5-8|TRBD2|TRBJ2-3|.
TGTGCCAGCAGTCGACTAGCGGGGACAGATACGCAGTATTTT
CASSRLAGTDTQYF